These 25 T cell receptor beta chains share one sample of origin, sequenced in a study of blood T cells in healthy people across ages. Next came a second PCR, run for about 6 to 11 cycles, which used a sample-barcoded 5' primer along with a J-beta primer mix. TCRdb fed the 5' RACE reads into MiXCR, producing one record per CDR3 protein. The sample has 1.5 million to 2 million distinct CDR3 sequences, 28% seen once. Sequencing was done on a sample of blood. Receptor source: a woman aged 25-40 years in good health.

This clonotype was seen many times. The V call is TRBV12-3 or TRBV12-4, the J call TRBJ2-1, with 9 bases lining up with TRBD2. V was pared by 7 bases and J by 6 bases, with 7 bases of the junction left unmatched. The CDR3 runs 14 residues. The CDR3 DNA is TGTGCCAGCACCTCTCTAGCGGGACTCAATGAGCAGTTCTTC. Encoded protein: CASTSLAGLNEQFF.

This clonotype was detected a few times. The rearrangement uses TRBV6-1 and TRBJ1-2; no firm D call. CDR3 size: 12 residues. Germline V gives CDR1 MNHNS, CDR2 SASEGT. The V and J ends lost 3 bases and 4 bases respectively, with 6 bases between them. DNA for the CDR3: TGTGCCAGCAGTGAGCACCCCTATGGCTACACCTTC. The encoded protein is CASSEHPYGYTF.

This chain connects TRBV12-3 or TRBV12-4 to TRBJ2-3; 7 bases agree with TRBD2. V lost 6 bases and J lost 2; bases outside the gene matches: 17. The CDR3 is 18 residues long. Here the CDR3 reads CASSARELLAAVTDTQYF. The CDR3 nucleotides read TGTGCCAGCAGCGCCCGGGAATTGCTAGCGGCTGTCACAGATACGCAGTATTTT.

In this sample, this clonotype turned up a few times. The CDR3 loop is CASRVGQGRSNQPQHF. The DNA for the CDR3 is TGTGCCAGCAGGGTCGGGCAGGGACGGAGCAATCAGCCCCAGCATTTT. The chain is built from TRBV6-2 or TRBV6-3 and TRBJ1-5; D perhaps matches TRBD1 (5 bases). Germline V gene sequence: CDR1 MNHEY, CDR2 SVGEGT. V was clipped by 6 bases and J by 1 base, with 16 bases between them. The CDR3 covers 16 residues.

The chain combines TRBV9 with TRBJ1-2; D is unresolved. V was shortened by 0 bases and J by 4 bases, with 10 bases between the two germline ends. The CDR3 has 14 residues. The germline gives CDR1 SGDLS, CDR2 YYNGEE. The CDR3 nucleotides are TGTGCCAGCAGCGTAGACGGAACCCCCTATGGCTACACCTTC. It codes for CASSVDGTPYGYTF. The full variable domain, its missing parts supplied by reference TRBV9 and TRBJ1-2, is DSGVTQTPKHLITATGQRVTLRCSPRSGDLSVYWYQQSLDQGLQFLIQYYNGEERAKGNILERFSAQQFPDLHSELNLSSLELGDSALYFCASSVDGTPYGYTFGSGTRLTVV.

The table lists this clonotype with many counts. This chain uses TRBV5-1 with TRBJ2-7; tentatively, D is TRBD2 (5 bases). This CDR3 has 12 residues. The germline gives CDR1 SGHRS, CDR2 YFSETQ. Trimming removed 4 bases at V and 3 bases at J, with 8 bases between. The CDR3 bases are TGCGCCAGCAGCCATAGCGACTACGAGCAGTACTTC. This encodes CASSHSDYEQYF.

Only a few counts were recorded for this clonotype. The chain combines TRBV12-5 with TRBJ2-3; maybe TRBD1 (5 bases). The V gene's germline CDR1 is LGHNT and CDR2 FRNRAP. CDR3 length: 16 residues. V lost 5 bases, J lost 2 bases, and 17 bases lay in between. CDR3 loop: CASGPPTAESTDTQYF. The CDR3, as DNA: TGTGCTAGTGGTCCTCCGACAGCCGAGTCCACAGATACGCAGTATTTT.

Of note for this clonotype: A much larger clone lies one base from this, so it may be a read error. The chain couples TRBV10-3 to TRBJ2-7, with unresolved D. The DNA end favors TRBJ2-5, so the J call may be wrong. CDR3 length equals 11 residues. Germline CDR1 and CDR2: ENHRY and SYGVKD. The CDR3 DNA sequence: TGTGCCACCAGCCAAAAAGAGACCCAGTACTTC. Translating gives CATSQKETQYF.

This clonotype has at least ten counts. The chain joins TRBV18 to TRBJ1-2; D call uncertain. Looked up from germline, CDR1 is KGHSH and CDR2 is LQKENI. Trimming removed 8 bases at V and 3 bases at J, with 13 bases between. This CDR3 contains 13 residues. As DNA, the CDR3 is TGTGCCAGCAGCCCCCAGTCGGACTATGGCTACACCTTC. Amino acid sequence: CASSPQSDYGYTF.

The chain links TRBV12-3 or TRBV12-4 to TRBJ2-1, with a weak D call TRBD2 (6 bases). The V end was cut by 5 bases, the J end by 10 bases, with 12 bases between. The CDR3 is 12 residues long. DNA for the CDR3: TGTGCCAGCAGTCTGACTAGATTCGAGCAGTTCTTC. It is translated as CASSLTRFEQFF.

The J gene is TRBJ1-1, the V gene TRBV12-3 or TRBV12-4; D may be TRBD1 (5 bases). V lost 8 bases and J 0 bases, leaving 13 bases between the germline ends. This CDR3 comprises 14 residues. CDR3 nucleotides: TGTGCCAGCGAGACGACAGATATGAACACTGAAGCTTTCTTT. Translated, it gives CASETTDMNTEAFF.

This clonotype has a handful of counts. The chain carries TRBV11-2 and TRBJ1-5; D possibly corresponds to TRBD1 (5 bases). Trimming shortened V by 10 bases and J by 2 bases, and 15 bases separated the two germline ends. CDR1 SGHAT and CDR2 FQNNGV come from the germline V gene. CDR3 size: 14 residues. The CDR3 nucleotides read TGTGCCACGAGGCGGGGGGGACGCAATCAGCCCCAGCATTTT. Translating it yields CATRRGGRNQPQHF.

The chain carries TRBV29-1 and TRBJ2-2; D perhaps matches TRBD1 (6 bases). The V end lost 5 bases, the J end lost 6 bases, and 13 bases lay between the germline ends. The CDR3 runs to 13 residues. CDR1 SQVTM and CDR2 ANQGSEA come from the germline V gene. The CDR3 DNA reads TGCAGCGTTAAAAGGACAGTGGCCGGGGAGCTGTTTTTT. Amino acid sequence: CSVKRTVAGELFF.

J is TRBJ2-1 and V is TRBV20-1; no definite D call. With 6 bases removed from V and 8 bases from J, the gap between germline ends came to 17 bases. Germline V CDR1 and CDR2: DFQATT, SNEGSKA (reference sequence). This CDR3 has 13 amino acids. CDR3 sequence (DNA): TGCAGTGCAGCCGCCGGGCCTGGGGATGAGCAGTTCTTC. It codes for CSAAAGPGDEQFF.

The genes are TRBV7-3 and TRBJ1-2, with unresolved D. Trimming removed 0 bases at V and 2 bases at J, with 10 bases between. The CDR3 length is 15 residues. Looked up from germline, CDR1 is SGHTA and CDR2 is FQGTGA. Written as DNA, the CDR3 is TGTGCCAGCAGCTTAACGCCCCAAGGGAACTATGGCTACACCTTC. Encoded protein: CASSLTPQGNYGYTF.

This clonotype has only a few counts. The chain carries TRBV6-5 and TRBJ2-2; TRBD2 might be the D (6 bases). This CDR3 is built from 13 residues. Looked up from germline, CDR1 is MNHEY and CDR2 is SVGAGI. V gave up 6 bases and J gave up 4 bases, with 9 bases separating them. The CDR3: CASRSSGTGELFF. The CDR3 nucleotides read TGTGCCAGCAGGAGTAGCGGCACCGGGGAGCTGTTTTTT.

V is TRBV14 and J is TRBJ1-1, with a weak D call TRBD1 (6 bases). The germline V gene has CDR1 SGHDN and CDR2 FVKESK. This CDR3 is 14 amino acids long. Trimming removed 4 bases from V and 3 bases from J, with 12 bases in between. The CDR3 loop is CASSLQGLDTEAFF. The CDR3 DNA follows: TGTGCCAGCAGCCTTCAGGGGTTGGACACTGAAGCTTTCTTT. Drawing the rest from reference TRBV14 and TRBJ1-1, the complete variable domain is EAGVTQFPSHSVIEKGQTVTLRCDPISGHDNLYWYRRVMGKEIKFLLHFVKESKQDESGMPNNRFLAERTGGTYSTLKVQPAELEDSGVYFCASSLQGLDTEAFFGQGTRLTVV.

The chain is built from TRBV2 and TRBJ2-6; TRBD1 matches 7 bases. Germline assignment: CDR1 SNHLY and CDR2 FYNNEI. Trimming took 3 bases from V and 0 from J; bases not matched to a gene: 2. The CDR3 is 16 amino acids. The CDR3 sequence: CASSDRTGSGANVLTF. CDR3 bases: TGTGCCAGCAGTGATCGGACAGGCTCTGGGGCCAACGTCCTGACTTTC.

The V gene is TRBV30, the J gene TRBJ1-4; D is unclear. This CDR3 comprises 13 residues. Looked up from germline, CDR1 is GTSNPN and CDR2 is SVGIG (reference sequence). V gave up 2 bases and J gave up 0 bases, with 4 bases separating them. CDR3 sequence (DNA): TGTGCCTGGAGTTCCGCAACTAATGAAAAACTGTTTTTT. Its translation is CAWSSATNEKLFF.

The rearrangement uses TRBV27 and TRBJ2-2; 11 nucleotides line up with TRBD2. This CDR3 region has 16 residues. V shed 3 bases and J 4 bases; nucleotides not matched to a gene: 4. CDR1 and CDR2 from the germline V gene are MNHEY and SMNVEV (reference sequence). CDR3 sequence reads: CASSFSSGGATGELFF. The CDR3 coding sequence is TGTGCCAGCAGTTTCAGTAGCGGGGGGGCCACCGGGGAGCTGTTTTTT.

This clonotype was counted only a few times. The chain employs TRBV28 and TRBJ2-7; D possibly corresponds to TRBD1 (6 bases). V gave up 2 bases and J gave up 3 bases, with 11 bases separating them. Germline V gives CDR1 MDHEN, CDR2 SYDVKM. The CDR3 runs 14 residues. CDR3 sequence reads: CASSLQGGDYEQYF. The CDR3 coding sequence is TGTGCCAGCAGTTTACAAGGGGGTGACTACGAGCAGTACTTC.

Comments on this clonotype: One end of the junction is discordant with germline, which a read error may explain. DNA of the CDR3: TGTACCAGCAGTTTAACCCTAGTTAACATTCAGTACTTC. Translating gives CTSSLTLVNIQYF. The chain recombines TRBV27 with TRBJ2-4; no clear D. The germline CDR1 and CDR2 sequences are MNHEY and SMNVEV (reference sequence). This CDR3 contains 13 residues.

V gene TRBV25-1 combines with J gene TRBJ1-4, with 8 bases identical to TRBD1. In germline, CDR1 is MGHDK, CDR2 SYGVNS. The CDR3 is 15 residues long. Losses at the gene ends were 2 bases for V and 8 bases for J; bases not matched to a gene: 7. This CDR3 reads CASSEGDRGREKLFF. In nucleotides, the CDR3 is TGTGCCAGCAGTGAAGGTGACAGGGGACGGGAAAAACTGTTTTTT.

This clonotype was counted only a few times. The chain joins TRBV12-3 or TRBV12-4 to TRBJ2-6; TRBD1 aligns across 7 bases. CDR3 size: 17 residues. Trimming at V came to 2 bases and at J to 2 bases, leaving 6 bases not matched to a gene. The chain's CDR3 is CASSLTGVVAGANVLTF. DNA for the CDR3: TGTGCCAGCAGTTTAACAGGGGTGGTGGCTGGGGCCAACGTCCTGACTTTC.

This clonotype has a handful of counts. The V call is TRBV15, the J call TRBJ2-3; D is unclear. V lost 2 bases and J 2 bases, leaving 2 bases between the germline ends. This CDR3 comprises 12 residues. Germline V CDR1 and CDR2: LNHNV, YYDKDF (reference sequence). CDR3 bases: TGTGCCACCAGCAGATCCACAGATACGCAGTATTTT. As protein: CATSRSTDTQYF.